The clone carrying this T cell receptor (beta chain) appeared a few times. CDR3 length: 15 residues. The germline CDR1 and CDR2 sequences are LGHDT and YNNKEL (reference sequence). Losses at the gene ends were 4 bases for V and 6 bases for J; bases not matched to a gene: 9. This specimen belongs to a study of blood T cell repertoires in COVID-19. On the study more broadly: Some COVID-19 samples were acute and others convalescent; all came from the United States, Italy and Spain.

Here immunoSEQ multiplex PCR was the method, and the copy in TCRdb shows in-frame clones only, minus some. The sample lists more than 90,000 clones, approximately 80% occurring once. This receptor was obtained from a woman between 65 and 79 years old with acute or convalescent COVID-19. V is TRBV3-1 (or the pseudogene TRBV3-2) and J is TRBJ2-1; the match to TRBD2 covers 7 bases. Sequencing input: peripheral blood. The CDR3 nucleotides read TGTGCCAGCAGCCTTTCTTTAGCGGGCCCCAATGAGCAGTTCTTC. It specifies CASSLSLAGPNEQFF.